This T cell receptor (beta chain) was captured in a study of CD8 T cells in ankylosing spondylitis. Study outcomes and limitations: Relatively scarce in peripheral blood, disease-linked clones were CD8+.

Molecular-barcoded quantitative 5'-RACE produced these TCR beta libraries. TCRdb re-called the 5' RACE reads through MiXCR, storing one row per CDR3 protein. The table records around 150,000 distinct CDR3 sequences, 6% to 8.5% of them present only once. This clonotype has a count of ten or more. Its antigen is unidentified. Losses at the gene ends were 6 bases for V and 3 bases for J; bases not matched to a gene: 7. CDR3 size: 15 residues. Germline V gene sequence: CDR1 ENHRY, CDR2 SYGVKD. V usage is TRBV10-3 and J usage is TRBJ1-5; 8 bases align to TRBD1. The receptor was derived from a female donor with ankylosing spondylitis or in good health (not recorded which). The sequenced sample was blood, either unsorted or a sorted T cell fraction (not recorded which). The CDR3: CAISLTGGNNQPQHF. In DNA, the CDR3 is TGTGCCATCAGCCTTACAGGGGGAAACAATCAGCCCCAGCATTTT.